This is a list of T cell receptor beta chains from one sample in a study of blood T cell repertoires in COVID-19. TCRdb's copy holds only in-frame clones and misses some; the assay was immunoSEQ multiplex PCR. The sample includes 30,000 to 40,000 clones, about nine tenths of them seen just once. Sequenced material: peripheral blood. Receptors were obtained from a human donor in a cohort sampled during active COVID-19. Each CDR3 is given without its conserved first and last residue. A D gene is named only where the DNA matches it firmly. The size field is filled for only some rows; it gives once, few, many or a size class.

abundance: -; d_gene: TRBD2; len: 13; v_gene: TRBV28; CDR3aa: ASKGLAATSYEQY
abundance: -; d_gene: -; len: 12; v_gene: TRBV25-1; CDR3aa: ASSDFGVTDTQY
abundance: -; d_gene: -; len: 14; v_gene: TRBV9; CDR3aa: ASSPEGGGLYNEQF
abundance: -; d_gene: TRBD2; len: 13; v_gene: TRBV6-5; CDR3aa: ASSPSGRGTYEQY
abundance: -; d_gene: TRBD2; len: 14; v_gene: TRBV13; CDR3aa: ASSLSGTSGTDTQY
abundance: -; d_gene: TRBD1; len: 13; v_gene: TRBV6-6; CDR3aa: ASILRQGSFDGYT
abundance: -; d_gene: TRBD2; len: 17; v_gene: TRBV5-1; CDR3aa: ASSSSGERTSGGMNEQF
abundance: -; d_gene: TRBD2; len: 14; v_gene: TRBV6-2/TRBV6-3; CDR3aa: ASSPRTSGRVSEQY
abundance: few; d_gene: -; len: 10; v_gene: TRBV28; CDR3aa: ASSLLEGEQY
abundance: -; d_gene: TRBD1; len: 11; v_gene: TRBV28; CDR3aa: ASRKGQNYGYT
abundance: -; d_gene: -; len: 13; v_gene: TRBV25-1; CDR3aa: ASSEGQVTTDTQY
abundance: -; d_gene: TRBD2; len: 14; v_gene: TRBV7-6; CDR3aa: ASSLGLSGGTYEQY
abundance: -; d_gene: TRBD1; len: 12; v_gene: TRBV5-1; CDR3aa: ASSLAGGMGGYT